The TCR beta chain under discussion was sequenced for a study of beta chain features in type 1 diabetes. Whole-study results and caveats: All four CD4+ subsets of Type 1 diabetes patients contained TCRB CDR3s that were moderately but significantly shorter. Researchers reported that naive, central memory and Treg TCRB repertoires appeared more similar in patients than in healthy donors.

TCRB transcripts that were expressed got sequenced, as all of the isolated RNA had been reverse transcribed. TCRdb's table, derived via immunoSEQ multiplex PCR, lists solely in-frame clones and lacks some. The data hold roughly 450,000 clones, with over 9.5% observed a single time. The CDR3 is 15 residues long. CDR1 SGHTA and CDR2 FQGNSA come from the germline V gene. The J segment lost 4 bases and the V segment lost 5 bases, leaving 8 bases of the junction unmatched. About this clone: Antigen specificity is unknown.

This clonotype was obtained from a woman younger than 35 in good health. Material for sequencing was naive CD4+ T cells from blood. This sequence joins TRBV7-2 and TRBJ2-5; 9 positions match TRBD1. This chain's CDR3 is CASSAQGQGVETQYF. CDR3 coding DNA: TGTGCCAGCAGCGCACAGGGACAGGGAGTAGAGACCCAGTACTTC. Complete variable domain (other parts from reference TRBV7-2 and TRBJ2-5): GAGVSQSPSNKVTEKGKDVELRCDPISGHTALYWYRQSLGQGLEFLIYFQGNSAPDKSGLPSDRFSAERTGGSVSTLTIQRTQQEDSAVYLCASSAQGQGVETQYFGPGTRLLVL.